Listed below are T cell receptor beta chains from one sample, sequenced in a study of early T cells in non-severe SARS-CoV-2 infection. One entry per CDR3 protein, called by TCRdb with MiXCR from the 5' RACE reads. The sample records 40,000 to 45,000 distinct CDR3 sequences, 9% to 15% being singletons. Sequenced input: whole blood. Every receptor here comes from an adult who was a healthcare worker with PCR-confirmed SARS-CoV-2 infection or an uninfected control (not recorded which). CDR3s leave out the opening cysteine and the closing phenylalanine or tryptophan. Each record gives: CDR3 protein, V gene, D gene, J gene. D genes are given only for firm matches.

CDR3 protein: ASSKWTSGSRDTQY; V gene: TRBV7-2; D gene: TRBD2; J gene: TRBJ2-3
CDR3 protein: ASSYVSQETQY; V gene: TRBV6-6; D gene: NA; J gene: TRBJ2-5
CDR3 protein: ASSTGGLAYEQY; V gene: TRBV5-4; D gene: NA; J gene: TRBJ2-7
CDR3 protein: ASSLGVNYGYT; V gene: TRBV5-4; D gene: NA; J gene: TRBJ1-2
CDR3 protein: ASSDLTGPEKLF; V gene: TRBV7-9; D gene: NA; J gene: TRBJ1-4
CDR3 protein: ASSFDTSALQY; V gene: TRBV7-2; D gene: TRBD2; J gene: TRBJ2-4
CDR3 protein: VSSLTSDNNEQF; V gene: TRBV5-6; D gene: NA; J gene: TRBJ2-1
CDR3 protein: ASSAGGALDEQY; V gene: TRBV7-2; D gene: NA; J gene: TRBJ2-7
CDR3 protein: ATSAPGGGFQETQY; V gene: TRBV24-1; D gene: NA; J gene: TRBJ2-5
CDR3 protein: ASSSGINQETQY; V gene: TRBV7-8; D gene: NA; J gene: TRBJ2-5
CDR3 protein: ASSQDSGAEAF; V gene: TRBV3-1; D gene: NA; J gene: TRBJ1-1
CDR3 protein: ASSPPGRLRNEKLF; V gene: TRBV5-4; D gene: NA; J gene: TRBJ1-4
CDR3 protein: ASSLNRANTEAF; V gene: TRBV7-9; D gene: NA; J gene: TRBJ1-1
CDR3 protein: ASSELQAPLYEQY; V gene: TRBV10-2; D gene: NA; J gene: TRBJ2-7
CDR3 protein: ASSDRTGGQETQY; V gene: TRBV6-2/TRBV6-3; D gene: TRBD1; J gene: TRBJ2-5
CDR3 protein: ASSIDAWGTGKYNEQF; V gene: TRBV11-2; D gene: TRBD1; J gene: TRBJ2-1
CDR3 protein: ASTHQTSGGLMRTDTQY; V gene: TRBV6-2/TRBV6-3; D gene: TRBD2; J gene: TRBJ2-3
CDR3 protein: SVFDHYGYT; V gene: TRBV29-1; D gene: NA; J gene: TRBJ1-2
CDR3 protein: ASSNDKVITEAF; V gene: TRBV6-5; D gene: NA; J gene: TRBJ1-1
CDR3 protein: ASSLQGLGEQY; V gene: TRBV28; D gene: TRBD1; J gene: TRBJ2-7
CDR3 protein: ASSLLAGVAYEQY; V gene: TRBV7-3; D gene: TRBD2; J gene: TRBJ2-7
CDR3 protein: ASSQATRLGEKLF; V gene: TRBV4-3; D gene: NA; J gene: TRBJ1-4
CDR3 protein: ASSPGQGAGDNTGELF; V gene: TRBV11-2; D gene: TRBD1; J gene: TRBJ2-2
CDR3 protein: ASSYSIIRGADTQY; V gene: TRBV6-2/TRBV6-3; D gene: NA; J gene: TRBJ2-3
CDR3 protein: ASRQTGTGELF; V gene: TRBV7-2; D gene: NA; J gene: TRBJ2-2
CDR3 protein: ASSLVTKGTEAF; V gene: TRBV7-2; D gene: NA; J gene: TRBJ1-1
CDR3 protein: SALEVDTEAF; V gene: TRBV29-1; D gene: NA; J gene: TRBJ1-1
CDR3 protein: ATSDAYNEQF; V gene: TRBV24-1; D gene: NA; J gene: TRBJ2-1
CDR3 protein: ACQSPQGRTTEAF; V gene: TRBV6-2/TRBV6-3; D gene: NA; J gene: TRBJ1-1
CDR3 protein: ASSPLTGLAGAGELF; V gene: TRBV7-8; D gene: TRBD2; J gene: TRBJ2-2
CDR3 protein: ASSLRGGFYEQY; V gene: TRBV7-6; D gene: NA; J gene: TRBJ2-7
CDR3 protein: ASSQDRTQDSYEQY; V gene: TRBV4-3; D gene: NA; J gene: TRBJ2-7
CDR3 protein: ATRGAGAPNEQF; V gene: TRBV10-2; D gene: NA; J gene: TRBJ2-1
CDR3 protein: ASSFREGRSYGYT; V gene: TRBV5-1; D gene: NA; J gene: TRBJ1-2
CDR3 protein: SASWAGSDTEAF; V gene: TRBV20-1; D gene: NA; J gene: TRBJ1-1
CDR3 protein: SARESREQY; V gene: TRBV20-1; D gene: NA; J gene: TRBJ2-7
CDR3 protein: ASSRTLSLGYGYT; V gene: TRBV6-5; D gene: NA; J gene: TRBJ1-2
CDR3 protein: ASSLGGEMGTGELF; V gene: TRBV11-2; D gene: NA; J gene: TRBJ2-2
CDR3 protein: ASNVGTDYNEQF; V gene: TRBV21-1; D gene: NA; J gene: TRBJ2-1
CDR3 protein: ASSRTHTGELF; V gene: TRBV3-1; D gene: NA; J gene: TRBJ2-2
CDR3 protein: ASRPGTGNTGELF; V gene: TRBV5-1; D gene: TRBD1; J gene: TRBJ2-2
CDR3 protein: ASSLTGITEAF; V gene: TRBV5-1; D gene: NA; J gene: TRBJ1-1
CDR3 protein: SAPLGLAGAQF; V gene: TRBV29-1; D gene: TRBD2; J gene: TRBJ2-1
CDR3 protein: ASSQTGTGQTEAF; V gene: TRBV4-3; D gene: TRBD1; J gene: TRBJ1-1
CDR3 protein: ASSLTGGVGEAF; V gene: TRBV5-1; D gene: TRBD1; J gene: TRBJ1-1
CDR3 protein: ASKVRLKVGDTQY; V gene: TRBV27; D gene: NA; J gene: TRBJ2-3
CDR3 protein: ASSQDAWLGSEQF; V gene: TRBV4-3; D gene: NA; J gene: TRBJ2-1
CDR3 protein: ASSQDRTFTYGYT; V gene: TRBV4-2; D gene: NA; J gene: TRBJ1-2
CDR3 protein: SVSRRADTDTQY; V gene: TRBV20-1; D gene: NA; J gene: TRBJ2-3